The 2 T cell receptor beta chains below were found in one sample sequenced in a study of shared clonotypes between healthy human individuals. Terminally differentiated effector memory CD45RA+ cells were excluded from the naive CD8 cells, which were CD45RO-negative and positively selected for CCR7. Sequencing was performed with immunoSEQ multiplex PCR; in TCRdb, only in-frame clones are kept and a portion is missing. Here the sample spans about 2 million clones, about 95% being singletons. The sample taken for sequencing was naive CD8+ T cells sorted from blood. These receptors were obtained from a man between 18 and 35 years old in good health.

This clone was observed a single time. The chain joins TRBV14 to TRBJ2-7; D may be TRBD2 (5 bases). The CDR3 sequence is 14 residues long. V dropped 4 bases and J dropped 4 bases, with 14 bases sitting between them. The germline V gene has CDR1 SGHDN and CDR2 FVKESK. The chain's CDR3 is CASSLGANHYEQYF. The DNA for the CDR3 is TGTGCCAGCAGCCTGGGAGCGAACCATTACGAGCAGTACTTC.

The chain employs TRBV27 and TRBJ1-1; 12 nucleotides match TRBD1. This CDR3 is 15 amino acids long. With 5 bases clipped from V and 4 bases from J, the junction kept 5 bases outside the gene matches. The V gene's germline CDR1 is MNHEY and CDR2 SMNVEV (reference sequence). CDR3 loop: CASSRDRGQVTEAFF. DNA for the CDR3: TGTGCCAGCAGTCGGGACAGGGGGCAAGTCACTGAAGCTTTCTTT.